A single sample gave rise to the 9 T cell receptor beta chains below, sequenced in a study of long-term antiretroviral therapy in people with HIV (dated by TCRdb to between 2021 and 2023). The immunoSEQ hsTCRB v3.0 assay was used at survey level resolution for TRB variable region sequencing. The source is immuneACCESS, and TCRdb retained only in-frame sequences with V and J called. Part of the clones is not carried over; for the studies checked, unresolved V genes explain less than half of this, and the remainder is unexplained. Within this sample are 25,000 to 40,000 clones, with around 96% of them counted one time only. Over 2% of the sample belongs to the ten largest clones. The sample in question was unsorted PBMCs, obtained approximately 6.6 years after starting antiretroviral therapy. These receptor sequences come from a man aged 30 to 39 with HIV.

Only one count was recorded for this clone. This chain connects TRBV5-4 to TRBJ2-1; no clear D gene. CDR1 is SGHNT and CDR2 is YYREEE in the germline V gene (reference sequence). Trimming took 5 bases from V and 15 from J, leaving 24 bases between them. This CDR3 is 14 amino acids long. CDR3 in amino acids: CASRTRADPLGSFF. DNA of the CDR3: TGTGCCAGCAGGACTCGAGCCGACCCACTGGGGTCGTTCTTC.

This clone was recorded once. The chain employs TRBV29-1 and TRBJ2-5; D possibly uses TRBD1 or TRBD2 (5 bases each). Trimming shortened V by 7 bases and J by 3 bases, and 9 bases separated the two germline ends. The V gene's germline CDR1 is SQVTM and CDR2 ANQGSEA. The CDR3 contains 11 residues. DNA of the CDR3: TGCAGCGGGGGACGGAAAGAGACCCAGTACTTC. Its protein product is CSGGRKETQYF.

This chain links TRBV18 with TRBJ2-7; D is ambiguous. CDR3 size: 13 residues. Germline CDR1 is KGHSH and CDR2 is LQKENI. V lost 2 bases, J lost 7 bases, and 12 bases lay in between. The DNA of the CDR3 is TGTGCCAGCTCACCAAAGGGTCTAGGGGAGCAGTACTTC. Translated, it gives CASSPKGLGEQYF.

The chain recombines TRBV7-2 with TRBJ2-1; 9 bases fit TRBD1. The CDR3 covers 16 residues. Unmatched junction bases numbered 4, after V lost 0 bases and J lost 4 bases. CDR1 is SGHTA and CDR2 is FQGNSA in the germline V gene. The CDR3: CASSLAGTGRYNEQFF. In DNA form, the CDR3 reads TGTGCCAGCAGCTTAGCGGGGACAGGGAGATACAATGAGCAGTTCTTC.

The V gene is TRBV19, the J gene TRBJ1-5, with a weak D call TRBD1 (5 bases). CDR1 and CDR2 (germline): LNHDA, SQIVND (reference sequence). The CDR3 is made up of 14 amino acids. Trimming shortened V by 6 bases and J by 6 bases, and 15 bases separated the two germline ends. The CDR3 nucleotides read TGTGCCAGTAGGGGGGACGGGGAATCTCAGCCCCAGCATTTT. Its protein is CASRGDGESQPQHF.

The chain employs TRBV19 and TRBJ2-5, with TRBD1 matching over 9 bases. CDR1 is LNHDA and CDR2 is SQIVND in the germline V gene (reference sequence). CDR3 length equals 14 residues. V gave up 6 bases and J gave up 5 bases; unmatched junction bases: 7. DNA of the CDR3: TGTGCCAGTAGGGAGACAGGGGGTGGGGAGACCCAGTACTTC. It is translated as CASRETGGGETQYF.

The V and J genes are TRBV29-1 and TRBJ2-5; 9 bases agree with TRBD2. The CDR3 runs 13 residues. The V segment lost 3 bases and the J segment 1 base; nucleotides outside the gene matches: 0. The germline V gene has CDR1 SQVTM and CDR2 ANQGSEA. CDR3 nucleotide sequence: TGCAGCGTTGAGACTAGCGGCCAAGAGACCCAGTACTTC. Encoded protein: CSVETSGQETQYF.

The chain joins TRBV27 to TRBJ1-3; no reliable D call. CDR3 size: 17 residues. Trimming shortened V by 4 bases and J by 0 bases, and 16 bases separated the two germline ends. The germline gives CDR1 MNHEY, CDR2 SMNVEV (reference sequence). CDR3 region: CASSSLEPHFSGNTIYF. In DNA, the CDR3 is TGTGCCAGCAGTTCCCTGGAGCCGCACTTCTCTGGAAACACCATATATTTT.

The CDR3 reads CASSLILGGQYDYGYTF. As DNA, the CDR3 is TGTGCCAGCAGCTTAATTTTGGGGGGGCAGTACGACTATGGCTACACCTTC. The chain employs TRBV7-3 and TRBJ1-2, with D perhaps TRBD1 (6 bases). Trimming removed 1 base at V and 3 bases at J, with 18 bases between. The CDR3 runs to 17 residues. Germline lookup yields CDR1 SGHTA and CDR2 FQGTGA.